This entry features one T cell receptor beta chain sequence. These data originate in a study of blood T cell repertoires in COVID-19. Study-wide context: PBMCs, B-cell-depleted T cells, or T cells provided the cDNA or gDNA that made up the material.

Source study methods: From reference gene primer amplification, estimates of nucleated cell counts were derived. Some clones are missing from TCRdb's copy, which holds only in-frame ones; the method was immunoSEQ multiplex PCR. The V and J calls and clone size are taken from that table; D and trimming were inferred from the DNA. Of approximately 230,000 clones listed, roughly 88% are singletons. Germline V gene sequence: CDR1 KGHSH, CDR2 LQKENI. This CDR3 has 18 residues. Trimming removed 5 bases at V and 0 bases at J, with 22 bases between. This TCR derives from a man under 40 who had recovered from COVID-19. This chain connects TRBV18 to TRBJ1-1; D remains ambiguous. Sequencing was carried out using peripheral blood. The CDR3 nucleotides read TGTGCCAGCTCAATAGCAGTGCGATCCGATGTAATGAACACTGAAGCTTTCTTT. It codes for CASSIAVRSDVMNTEAFF.